This TCR beta chain was captured by sequencing in a study of regulatory dendritic cells for organ transplantation. The CDR3 is made up of 14 amino acids. From germline, CDR1 is LNHDA and CDR2 SQIVND (reference sequence). V lost 5 bases and J lost 0, with 10 bases in between. Memory T cells were CD45RO+, naive were CD45RA+, sorted by FACS. Some clones are missing from TCRdb's copy, which holds only in-frame ones; the method was immunoSEQ multiplex PCR. The sample lists about 28,000 clones; roughly four fifths were seen once. The clonotype was recovered from a human donor in good health. The chain is built from TRBV19 and TRBJ1-1; D call uncertain. Sample: naive CD4+ T cells from blood. Subset described: CD45RA+ naive T cells. CDR3 bases: TGTGCCAGTAGTCCACACCAAATGAACACTGAAGCTTTCTTT. It is translated as CASSPHQMNTEAFF.